Here is one T cell receptor beta chain with its context. Antigen unknown. The trim removed 3 bases at V and 1 base at J, leaving 6 bases unmatched. CDR3 length: 16 residues. The germline gives CDR1 LGHDT, CDR2 YNNKEL (reference sequence). The data derive from a study of response to subunit inactivated influenza vaccine. Overall study findings and caveats: Authors proposed each seasonal influenza vaccination draws in few new T cells.

One entry per CDR3 protein results from TCRdb running MiXCR on the RT-PCR reads. The data contain some 520,000 distinct CDR3 sequences, more than 15% of them seen just once; the ten biggest clones take up less than 4%. The receptor was isolated from a man between 50 and 69 years old who received an inactivated influenza vaccine. The material was CD4+ T cells sorted from PBMCs, obtained about 24 months after vaccination. This chain joins TRBV3-1 and TRBJ2-3, with TRBD2 matching over 8 bases. For the CDR3, the DNA is TGTGCCAGCAGCCAGGTATTGACTAGCGGCACAGATACGCAGTATTTT. Translating gives CASSQVLTSGTDTQYF.